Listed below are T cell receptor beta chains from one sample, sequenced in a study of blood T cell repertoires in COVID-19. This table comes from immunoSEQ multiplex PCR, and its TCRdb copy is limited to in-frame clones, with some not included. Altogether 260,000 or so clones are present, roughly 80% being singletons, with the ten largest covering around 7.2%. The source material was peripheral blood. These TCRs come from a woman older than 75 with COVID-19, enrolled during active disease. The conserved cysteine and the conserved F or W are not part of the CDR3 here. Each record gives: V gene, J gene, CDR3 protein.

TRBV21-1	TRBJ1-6	ASSKAERSLSPLH
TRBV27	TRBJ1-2	ASSSRDTRWGGYT
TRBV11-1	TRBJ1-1	ASSLRDSYRTEAF
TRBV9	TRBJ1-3	ASSVRSSGNTIY
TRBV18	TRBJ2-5	ASSNRSVRETQY
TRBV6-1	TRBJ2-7	ASSEFGDRGVREQY
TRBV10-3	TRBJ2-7	AIRSGTAYEQY
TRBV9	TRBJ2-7	ASSPGTGASSYEQY
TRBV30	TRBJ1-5	AWSVQQVLSQPQH
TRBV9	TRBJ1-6	ASSVGQLRNSPLH
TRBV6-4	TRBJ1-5	APSEGPAGQPQH
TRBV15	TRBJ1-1	ATSRVQGNTEAF
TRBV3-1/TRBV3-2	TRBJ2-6	ASSQWGTGDSRANVLT
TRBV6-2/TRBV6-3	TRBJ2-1	ASSYPLDRGVWNEQF
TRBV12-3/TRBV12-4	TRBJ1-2	ASSPTIYGYT
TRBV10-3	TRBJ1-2	AISGGQALEGYT
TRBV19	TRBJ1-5	ASSIGEGLSNQPQH
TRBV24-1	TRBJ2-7	ATSAQGQTYEQY
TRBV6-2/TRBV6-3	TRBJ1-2	ASSRDYGYT
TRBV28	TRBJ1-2	ASSSGTGRIGYT
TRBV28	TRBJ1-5	ASSSDQPQH
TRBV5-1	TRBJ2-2	ASGQDFTGELF
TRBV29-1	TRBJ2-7	SAGTGIYEQY
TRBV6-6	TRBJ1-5	ASSRQGTNQPQH
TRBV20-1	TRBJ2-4	SGGSKNIQY
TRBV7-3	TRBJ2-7	ASSVGLAGVYEQY
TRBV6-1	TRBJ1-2	ASSEGDKGARGYT
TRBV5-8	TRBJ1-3	ASSLLGDSGNTIY
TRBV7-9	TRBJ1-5	ASSLGQRNQPQH
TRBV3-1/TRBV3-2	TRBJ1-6	ASSPRRDNSPLH
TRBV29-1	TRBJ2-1	SFGTLSYNEQF
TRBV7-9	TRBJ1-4	ASSLGLGAREKLF
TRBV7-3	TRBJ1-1	ASGTGPNTEAF
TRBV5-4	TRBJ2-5	ASSSPAGGQETQY
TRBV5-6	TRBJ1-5	ASSPGTLGPQH
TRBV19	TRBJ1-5	ASSRASDRVDQPQH
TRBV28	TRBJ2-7	ASSFLGGSPAGREQY
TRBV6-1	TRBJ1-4	ASSELVSNEKLF
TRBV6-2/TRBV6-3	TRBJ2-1	ASSSSRARASNEQF
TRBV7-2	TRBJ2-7	ASSRDRAYEQY
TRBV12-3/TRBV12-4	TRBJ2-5	ASSPTRAETQY
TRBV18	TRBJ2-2	ASSPGLAGAGGELF
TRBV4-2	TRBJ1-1	ASSLNSVQSNTEAF
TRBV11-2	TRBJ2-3	ASSLDKSGRDTDTQY